This T cell receptor beta chain was sequenced in a study of cytomegalovirus exposure and HLA in healthy donors. Amplification used 60 Vbeta primers and 13 Jbeta primers. Sequencing was performed with immunoSEQ multiplex PCR; in TCRdb, only in-frame clones are kept and a portion is missing. The sample carries tens of thousands of clones, around 72% recorded once. About this clone: What it recognizes is unknown.

The CDR3 spans 17 residues. V lost 0 bases to trimming and J lost 0 bases, with 14 bases between them. In germline, CDR1 is MGHRA, CDR2 YSYEKL. Study-level points and caveats: Sequencing depth across donors, presence/absence analyses assumed, was roughly uniform. Exclusion as indistinguishable affected some V segments, including TRBV6-2 and TRBV6-3.

Sequencing was carried out using PBMCs. The chain carries TRBV4-1 and TRBJ1-2; D not certain. The TCR comes from a woman aged 35 to 49 in good health and CMV-seropositive. The CDR3 loop reads CASSQDRVVGANYGYTF. CDR3 sequence (DNA): TGCGCCAGCAGCCAAGATCGGGTGGTGGGAGCTAACTATGGCTACACCTTC.